This TCR beta chain derives from a study of beta chain features in type 1 diabetes. Background on the study: The study examined about 110,000,000 sorted cells across all samples. Study-wide results and caveats: TCRB CDR3s were moderately but significantly shorter in Type 1 diabetes patients in all four CD4+ subsets.

The whole isolated RNA underwent reverse transcription, so sequencing captured expressed TCRB transcripts. Clones were sequenced by immunoSEQ multiplex PCR, and TCRdb holds only the in-frame ones, with some missing. The data show approximately 250,000 clones, approximately 16% seen once. Germline V gene lookup returns CDR1 SGHTA and CDR2 FQGTGA. This CDR3 is built from 15 residues. With 5 bases removed from V and 4 bases from J, the gap between germline ends came to 18 bases. As regards this clone: Antigen: not known.

V gene TRBV7-3 combines with J gene TRBJ2-7; either TRBD1 or TRBD2 may fit D (5 bases each). This TCR derives from a man in his thirties or forties with type 1 diabetes. Sequenced input: naive CD4+ T cells from blood. This chain's CDR3 is CASSPSGGSVYEQYF. The CDR3 nucleotides read TGTGCCAGCAGCCCCTCTGGGGGATCTGTGTACGAGCAGTACTTC.